This is a list of T cell receptor beta chains from one sample in a study of T-cell memory formation after mild COVID-19. TCRdb passed the 5' RACE reads through MiXCR, listing each CDR3 protein once. The profile covers fewer than 450,000 distinct CDR3 sequences, with about 24% appearing a single time and around 8.7% taken by the ten largest. The sequencing input was PBMCs or a T cell subset sorted from them (not recorded which). The origin of the receptors is an adult woman who had mild COVID-19 (a few samples of this study predate the infection). Cell type and time point are not known. The CDR3 runs from the conserved cysteine through the conserved F or W. Size is stated for part of the rows, as once, few or many counts, or as a class when the clone is expanded.

J gene,clone size,V gene,CDR3 protein
TRBJ1-6,.,TRBV30,CAWSVGLDNSPLHF
TRBJ1-5,few,TRBV12-3/TRBV12-4,CASSLEARPSNQPQHF
TRBJ2-2,.,TRBV7-6,CASSQTGTGGIGELFF
TRBJ2-1,few,TRBV4-2,CASSQAPGAGGNEQFF
TRBJ1-1,.,TRBV29-1,CSARGKGWTEAFF
TRBJ2-7,.,TRBV20-1,CSAWGSVGYEQYF
TRBJ2-3,many,TRBV7-2,CASSLGRLGRASDTQYF
TRBJ2-7,few,TRBV7-9,CASSSPTRSEQYF
TRBJ1-2,.,TRBV2,CASKNRDSANYGYTF
TRBJ1-1,.,TRBV7-3,CASSFQGSNTEVFF
TRBJ1-2,.,TRBV15,CATTTDREDGYTF
TRBJ2-2,few,TRBV6-5,CASTRLAGGYTGELFF
TRBJ1-1,.,TRBV7-6,CASSLVEGAMNTEAFF
TRBJ1-1,few,TRBV29-1,CSVLMGPGTTEAFF
TRBJ2-3,few,TRBV10-3,CAISKSGTSGGTDTQYF
TRBJ2-5,few,TRBV5-1,CASSHGLAGDPTGETQYF
TRBJ1-2,many,TRBV4-1,CASSQIRLRDRAYGYTF
TRBJ2-2,.,TRBV3-2,CASSQALFPLVNTGELFF
TRBJ2-2,few,TRBV7-3,CASRTSGGNTGELFF
TRBJ2-3,few,TRBV18,CASSPPRGAGADTQYF
TRBJ1-4,.,TRBV11-2,CASSPDRGTNEKLFF
TRBJ1-1,.,TRBV10-2,CASSDQGISGAFF
TRBJ2-5,few,TRBV7-6,CASSSTNLGKETQYF
TRBJ2-3,few,TRBV12-3/TRBV12-4,CASSPPAGGDHTQYF
TRBJ1-3,.,TRBV18,CASSPPASVGNSGNTIYF
TRBJ2-3,few,TRBV5-1,CASSYPGLAGLSSTDTQYF
TRBJ2-2,.,TRBV20-1,CSARSGGYDTGELFF
TRBJ2-1,few,TRBV29-1,CSVDGRDSSYNEQFF
TRBJ2-5,few,TRBV5-6,CASSFPAGGETQYF
TRBJ1-6,few,TRBV3-1,CASSQGGQSTNSPLHF
TRBJ2-1,few,TRBV20-1,CSARLSYNEQFF
TRBJ1-6,.,TRBV18,CASSPGQPDNSPLHF
TRBJ1-2,few,TRBV7-8,CASSTTVGGGYGYTF
TRBJ2-1,.,TRBV9,CASSAGLESRSYNEQFF
TRBJ2-2,few,TRBV20-1,CSARDSGDGELFF
TRBJ1-2,.,TRBV9,CASSGRTANYGYTF
TRBJ2-5,.,TRBV24-1,CATSERTRTGLETQYF
TRBJ2-7,.,TRBV5-1,CASSLTSGTSSYEQYF
TRBJ2-1,.,TRBV5-1,CASSFPRERHEQFF
TRBJ2-7,few,TRBV12-3/TRBV12-4,CASRARVGVSGNYEQYF
TRBJ2-5,.,TRBV20-1,CSAEVGVSLETQYF
TRBJ1-3,few,TRBV4-1,CASSSGYGAGNTIYF
TRBJ2-3,.,TRBV5-4,CASSLPSSPDTQYF
TRBJ2-4,few,TRBV5-1,CASSLGGQNIQYF
TRBJ1-2,few,TRBV5-1,CASSPGQGIAYGYTF
TRBJ1-5,.,TRBV9,CASSVDIGVRQPQHF
TRBJ1-2,few,TRBV25-1,CASSTPWDRGLNGYTF
TRBJ2-7,few,TRBV30,CAWRRGGSYEQYF
TRBJ2-5,.,TRBV10-3,CAISDGTGGRETQYF
TRBJ2-3,once,TRBV18,CASSPGLAGGLGTDTQYF
TRBJ1-5,few,TRBV20-1,CSARVGAEQPQHF
TRBJ2-1,.,TRBV5-5,CASSLEWGGEQFF
TRBJ2-2,.,TRBV11-2,CASSSGTGDHGELFF
TRBJ2-3,few,TRBV12-3/TRBV12-4,CASSPRGLAGGTDTQYF